This TCR beta chain was obtained from a study of vaccination and CD4 T cells after COVID-19. Study information: Overlapping SARS-CoV-2, HCoV-NL63, HCoV-OC43 and HCoV-229E spike peptides were used to stimulate cells.

Sequencing of the DNA from cultured CD4+ T cells was carried out with the Oncomine TCR Beta short-read assay. MiXCR was run by TCRdb on the PCR reads, yielding one entry per CDR3 protein. The profile shows some 25,000 distinct CDR3 sequences, about three fifths of them singletons. V shed 6 bases and J shed 6 bases, with 10 bases lying between them. The germline V gene encodes CDR1 SGHTA and CDR2 FQGTGA. The CDR3 loop spans 12 amino acids. Treatment specified: approximately 9-day PBMC culture with coronavirus spike peptide pools or control peptides (ViraFEST assay). After around ten days of culture, CD4+ T cells were negatively selected. Study-level points and caveats: Recorded median SARS-CoV-2-reactive clonotype numbers increased from about 20 to 38 without reaching significance.

With respect to this clonotype: The antigen is unknown.

Sequenced sample: CD4+ T cells from blood, cultured in vitro. The sequence was collected from a human donor who had recovered from COVID-19. V gene TRBV7-3 combines with J gene TRBJ2-3; D gene uncertain. The CDR3 sequence is CASSFDGDTQYF. The DNA for the CDR3 is TGTGCCAGCAGTTTCGATGGGGATACGCAGTATTTT.